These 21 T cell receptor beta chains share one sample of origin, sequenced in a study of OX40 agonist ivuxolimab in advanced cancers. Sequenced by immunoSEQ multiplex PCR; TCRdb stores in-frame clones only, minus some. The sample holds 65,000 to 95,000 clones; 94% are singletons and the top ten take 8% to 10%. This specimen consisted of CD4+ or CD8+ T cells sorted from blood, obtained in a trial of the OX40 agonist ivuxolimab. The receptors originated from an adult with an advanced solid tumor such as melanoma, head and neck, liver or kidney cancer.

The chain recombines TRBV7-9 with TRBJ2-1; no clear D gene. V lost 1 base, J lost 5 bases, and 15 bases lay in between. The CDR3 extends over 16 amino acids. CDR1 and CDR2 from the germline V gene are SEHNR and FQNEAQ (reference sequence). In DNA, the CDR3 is TGTGCCAGCAGCTTAGACGGGCGCGGTCTAGACAATGAGCAGTTCTTC. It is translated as CASSLDGRGLDNEQFF.

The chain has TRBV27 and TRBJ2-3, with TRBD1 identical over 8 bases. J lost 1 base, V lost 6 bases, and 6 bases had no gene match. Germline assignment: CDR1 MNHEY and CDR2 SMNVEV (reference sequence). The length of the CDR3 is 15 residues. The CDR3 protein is CASSPDRAGTDTQYF. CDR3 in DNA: TGTGCCAGCAGCCCGGACAGGGCGGGCACAGATACGCAGTATTTT.

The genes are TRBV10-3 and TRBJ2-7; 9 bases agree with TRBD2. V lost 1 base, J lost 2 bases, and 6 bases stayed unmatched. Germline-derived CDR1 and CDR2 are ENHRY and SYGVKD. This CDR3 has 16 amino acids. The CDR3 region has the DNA TGTGCCATCAGTGAGTACCCCCGCGGGGGGGCCTACGAGCAGTACTTC. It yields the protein CAISEYPRGGAYEQYF.

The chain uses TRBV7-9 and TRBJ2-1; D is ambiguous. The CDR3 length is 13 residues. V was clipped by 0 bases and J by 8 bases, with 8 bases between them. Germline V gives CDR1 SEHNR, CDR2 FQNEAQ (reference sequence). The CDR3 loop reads CASSLAGNHEQFF. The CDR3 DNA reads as TGTGCCAGCAGCTTAGCAGGGAACCATGAGCAGTTCTTC.

This CDR3 is CASSQELGIGSQPQHF. CDR3 sequence (DNA): TGCGCCAGCAGCCAAGAATTGGGGATCGGTAGTCAGCCCCAGCATTTT. V gene TRBV4-1 combines with J gene TRBJ1-5; no firm D call. Germline CDR1 is MGHRA and CDR2 is YSYEKL. This CDR3 spans 16 amino acids. V lost 0 bases, J lost 6 bases, and 15 bases lay in between.

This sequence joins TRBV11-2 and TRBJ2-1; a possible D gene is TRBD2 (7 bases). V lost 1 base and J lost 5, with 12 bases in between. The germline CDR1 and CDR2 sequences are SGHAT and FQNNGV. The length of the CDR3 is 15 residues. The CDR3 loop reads CASSLVGGGDNEQFF. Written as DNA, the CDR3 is TGTGCCAGCAGCTTAGTAGGAGGGGGGGACAATGAGCAGTTCTTC.

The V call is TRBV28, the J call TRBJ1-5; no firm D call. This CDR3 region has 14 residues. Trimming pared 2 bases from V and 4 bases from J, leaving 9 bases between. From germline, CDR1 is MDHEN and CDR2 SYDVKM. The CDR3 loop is CASSLNVGNQPQHF. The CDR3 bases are TGTGCCAGCAGTTTAAATGTGGGGAATCAGCCCCAGCATTTT.

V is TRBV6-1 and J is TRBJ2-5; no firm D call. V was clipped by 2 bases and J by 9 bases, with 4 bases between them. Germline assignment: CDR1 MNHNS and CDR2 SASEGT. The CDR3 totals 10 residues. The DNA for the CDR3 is TGTGCCAGCAGTGAATGGTCCCAGTACTTC. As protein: CASSEWSQYF.

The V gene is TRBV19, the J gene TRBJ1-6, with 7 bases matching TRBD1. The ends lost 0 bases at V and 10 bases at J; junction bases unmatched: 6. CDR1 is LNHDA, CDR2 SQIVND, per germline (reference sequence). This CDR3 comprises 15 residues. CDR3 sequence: CASSIDLQGRSPLHF. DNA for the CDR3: TGTGCCAGTAGTATAGACCTACAGGGGCGGTCACCCCTCCACTTT.

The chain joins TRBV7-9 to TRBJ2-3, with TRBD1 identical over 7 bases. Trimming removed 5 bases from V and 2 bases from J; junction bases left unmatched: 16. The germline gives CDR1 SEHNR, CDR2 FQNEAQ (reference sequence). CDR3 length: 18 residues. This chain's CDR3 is CASSPRVGEQGITDTQYF. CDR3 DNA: TGTGCCAGCAGCCCTAGGGTAGGGGAACAGGGGATCACAGATACGCAGTATTTT.

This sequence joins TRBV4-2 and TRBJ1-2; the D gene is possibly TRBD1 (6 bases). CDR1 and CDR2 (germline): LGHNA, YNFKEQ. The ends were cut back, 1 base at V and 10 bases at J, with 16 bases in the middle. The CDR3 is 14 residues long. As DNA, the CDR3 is TGTGCCAGCAGCCAAGCCCCAGGGGCTAGCGACTACACCTTC. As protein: CASSQAPGASDYTF.

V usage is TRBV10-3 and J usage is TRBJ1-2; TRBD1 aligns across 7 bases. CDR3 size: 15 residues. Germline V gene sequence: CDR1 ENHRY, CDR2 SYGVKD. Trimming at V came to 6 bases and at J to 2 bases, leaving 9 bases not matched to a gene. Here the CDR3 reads CAISGGQSLNYGYTF. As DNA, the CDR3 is TGTGCCATCAGCGGGGGACAGTCTCTCAACTATGGCTACACCTTC.

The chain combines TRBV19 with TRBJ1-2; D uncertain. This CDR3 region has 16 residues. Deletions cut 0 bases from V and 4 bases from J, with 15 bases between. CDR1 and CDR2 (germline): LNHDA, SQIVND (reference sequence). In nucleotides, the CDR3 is TGTGCCAGTAGTATAGATTTAGCCGGATCCGTCTATGGCTACACCTTC. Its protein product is CASSIDLAGSVYGYTF.

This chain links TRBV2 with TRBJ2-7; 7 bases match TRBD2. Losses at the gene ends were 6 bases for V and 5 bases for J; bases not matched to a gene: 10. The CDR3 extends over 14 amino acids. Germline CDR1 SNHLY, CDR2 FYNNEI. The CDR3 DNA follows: TGTGCCAGCAGCCCGGCAGGGAGGGCGGACGAGCAGTACTTC. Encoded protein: CASSPAGRADEQYF.

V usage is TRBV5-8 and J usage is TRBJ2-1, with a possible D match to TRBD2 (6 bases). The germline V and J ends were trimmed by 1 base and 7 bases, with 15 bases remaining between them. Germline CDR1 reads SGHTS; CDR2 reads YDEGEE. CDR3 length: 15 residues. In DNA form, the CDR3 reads TGTGCCAGCAGCTTGATCCCGGACGGGGGTAATGAGCAGTTCTTC. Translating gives CASSLIPDGGNEQFF.

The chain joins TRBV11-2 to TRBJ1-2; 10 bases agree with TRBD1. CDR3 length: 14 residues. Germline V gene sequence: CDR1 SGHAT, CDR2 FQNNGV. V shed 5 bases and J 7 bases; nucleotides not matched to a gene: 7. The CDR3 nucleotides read TGTGCCAGCAGCCACGGACAGGGGGAGGCTGGCTACACCTTC. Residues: CASSHGQGEAGYTF. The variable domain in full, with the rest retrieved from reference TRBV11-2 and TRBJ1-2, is EAGVAQSPRYKIIEKRQSVAFWCNPISGHATLYWYQQILGQGPKLLIQFQNNGVVDDSQLPKDRFSAERLKGVDSTLKIQPAKLEDSAVYLCASSHGQGEAGYTFGSGTRLTVV.

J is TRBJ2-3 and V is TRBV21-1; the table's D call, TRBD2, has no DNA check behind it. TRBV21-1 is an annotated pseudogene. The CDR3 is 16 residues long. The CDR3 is CASSPGGAGVGDTQYF. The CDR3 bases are TGTGCCAGCAGCCCAGGCGGAGCGGGGGTCGGAGATACGCAGTATTTT.

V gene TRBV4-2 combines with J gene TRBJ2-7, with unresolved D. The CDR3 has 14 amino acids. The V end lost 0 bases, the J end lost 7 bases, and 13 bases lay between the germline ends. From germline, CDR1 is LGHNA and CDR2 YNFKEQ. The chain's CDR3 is CASSQEVSGWEQYF. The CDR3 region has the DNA TGTGCCAGCAGCCAAGAAGTGAGTGGATGGGAGCAGTACTTC.

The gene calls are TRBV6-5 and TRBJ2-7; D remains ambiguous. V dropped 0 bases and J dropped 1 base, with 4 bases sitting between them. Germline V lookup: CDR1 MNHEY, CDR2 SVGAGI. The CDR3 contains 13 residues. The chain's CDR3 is CASSYSGSYEQYF. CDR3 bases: TGTGCCAGCAGTTACTCGGGATCCTACGAGCAGTACTTC.

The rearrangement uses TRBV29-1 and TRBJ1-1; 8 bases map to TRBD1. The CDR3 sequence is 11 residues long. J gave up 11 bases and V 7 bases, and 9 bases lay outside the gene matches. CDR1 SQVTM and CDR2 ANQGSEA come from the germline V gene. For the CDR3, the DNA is TGCAGCGGAATACAGGGGGGAGGGGCTTTCTTT. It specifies CSGIQGGGAFF.

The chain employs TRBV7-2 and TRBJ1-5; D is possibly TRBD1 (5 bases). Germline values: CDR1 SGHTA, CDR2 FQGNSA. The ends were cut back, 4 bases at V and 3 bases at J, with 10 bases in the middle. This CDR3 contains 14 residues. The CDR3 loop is CASSSTDFNQPQHF. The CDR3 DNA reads TGTGCCAGCAGCTCGACAGATTTCAATCAGCCCCAGCATTTT.